A selection of T cell receptor beta chains follows, all from one sample in a study of shared clonotypes between healthy human individuals. The table came from immunoSEQ multiplex PCR; TCRdb's copy has only in-frame clones and leaves some out. The sample carries around 2,000,000 clones, approximately 95% recorded once. What was sequenced was naive CD4+ T cells sorted from blood. These TCRs come from a man between 18 and 29 years old in good health. Each CDR3 is given without its conserved first and last residue.

V gene	J gene	CDR3 protein
TRBV30	TRBJ1-6	AWSMDRNSSPLH
TRBV9	TRBJ2-7	ASSPNPGLAGVEQY
TRBV10-1	TRBJ2-7	ASGTGAYEQY
TRBV10-2	TRBJ2-5	ASSEQQETQY
TRBV5-1	TRBJ2-7	ASRRALDRIYEQY
TRBV11-2	TRBJ1-4	ASSLESSRVNEKLF
TRBV5-4	TRBJ1-6	ASSPSRQGTSPLH
TRBV28	TRBJ2-7	ASIPRDRGRYEQY
TRBV5-4	TRBJ1-5	ASSLTGAGDQPQH
TRBV7-2	TRBJ1-6	ASSLAGSPLH
TRBV28	TRBJ1-5	ASSLVQGIQPQH